The T cell receptor beta chain under discussion was sequenced for a study of blood T cell repertoires in COVID-19. Authors' processing steps: For nucleated cells, counts were estimated from reference gene primer amplification. The data were produced by immunoSEQ multiplex PCR, yet TCRdb's version contains in-frame clones alone and is incomplete. V, J and clone size are taken as reported in that table, and D and trimming were inferred from the DNA itself. The sample lists 200,000 or so clones, 65% to 85% seen once, with 7% to 9% in the top ten. With 7 bases clipped from V and 0 bases from J, the junction kept 6 bases outside the gene matches. CDR1 is LGHNA, CDR2 YSLEER, per germline. The CDR3 has 15 residues.

The sample comprised PBMCs or T cells enriched from blood (not recorded which). V usage is TRBV4-3 and J usage is TRBJ2-3, with 8 positions matching TRBD2. This receptor was taken from a man between 35 and 55 years old who had recovered from COVID-19. CDR3 residues: CASIGRGGSTDTQYF. The CDR3 DNA reads TGCGCCAGCATTGGTCGGGGGGGAAGCACAGATACGCAGTATTTT.